The 29 T cell receptor beta chains below were found in one sample sequenced in a study of T cell responses to AZD1222 COVID-19 vaccine. Sequencing used immunoSEQ multiplex PCR; TCRdb keeps in-frame clones, though not all of them. Found here are 130,000 or so clones, around 84% of them singletons; the top ten hold roughly a quarter. The sample consisted of peripheral blood, taken 28 days after the second AZD1222 dose. These receptors all stem from an adult who received the AZD1222 COVID-19 vaccine.

The chain carries TRBV2 and TRBJ1-4, with 7 bases matching TRBD1. The CDR3 extends over 14 amino acids. V dropped 4 bases and J dropped 9; count of bases not matched to a gene: 8. CDR1 is SNHLY, CDR2 FYNNEI, per germline. The CDR3, as DNA: TGTGCCAGCAGTGTAGAACAGGGGACTAAAAAACTGTTTTTT. It encodes CASSVEQGTKKLFF.

The chain carries TRBV9 and TRBJ2-1; the D call may be TRBD1 or TRBD2 (5 bases each). V was clipped by 4 bases and J by 3 bases, with 11 bases between them. The CDR3 spans 14 residues. From germline, CDR1 is SGDLS and CDR2 YYNGEE. This chain's CDR3 is CASSRDGLYNEQFF. DNA of the CDR3: TGTGCCAGCAGCCGGGACGGCCTCTACAATGAGCAGTTCTTC.

The chain has TRBV6-2 or TRBV6-3 and TRBJ2-7; 7 bases agree with TRBD1. The V gene end was trimmed by 2 bases and the J gene end by 2 bases; junction bases not matched to a gene: 9. Germline V CDR1 and CDR2: MNHEY, SVGEGT. The CDR3 totals 16 residues. CDR3 residues: CASSYPGTAKAYEQYF. CDR3 DNA: TGTGCCAGCAGTTACCCCGGGACAGCTAAAGCCTACGAGCAGTACTTC.

The chain recombines TRBV19 with TRBJ1-6; a weak D match, TRBD1 (6 bases). The ends were cut back, 2 bases at V and 7 bases at J, with 15 bases in the middle. The germline V gene encodes CDR1 LNHDA and CDR2 SQIVND (reference sequence). The CDR3 has 16 residues. As DNA, the CDR3 is TGTGCCAGTAGTATACTTGGAAGGCAGGGGAATTCACCCCTCCACTTT. Translating it yields CASSILGRQGNSPLHF.

This clone is a singleton in its sample. The chain has TRBV12-5 and TRBJ2-7; 8 nucleotides agree with TRBD2. The CDR3 loop spans 12 amino acids. With V trimmed by 5 bases and J by 6 bases, 3 bases remained unmatched. In germline, CDR1 is LGHNT, CDR2 FRNRAP. CDR3: CASGPGGGEQYF. CDR3 in DNA: TGTGCTAGTGGTCCCGGGGGGGGCGAGCAGTACTTC.

V gene TRBV10-3 combines with J gene TRBJ2-1; 7 bases map to TRBD2. There are 15 residues in the CDR3. Germline V gene data show CDR1 as ENHRY and CDR2 as SYGVKD. Trimming took 4 bases from V and 5 from J; bases not matched to a gene: 8. CDR3 coding DNA: TGTGCCATCAGTGGCACCGGGACTAAAGACAATGAGCAGTTCTTC. Translated, it gives CAISGTGTKDNEQFF.

The chain is built from TRBV21-1 and TRBJ1-2; TRBD1 is the table's D call and was not checked against the DNA. TRBV21-1 is a documented pseudogene. The CDR3 spans 16 residues. The CDR3 sequence is CASRTNGKGERYGYTF. The DNA of the CDR3 is TGTGCCAGCAGGACAAACGGAAAGGGGGAGCGGTATGGCTACACCTTC.

The rearrangement uses TRBV27 and TRBJ1-6, with 8 bases that match TRBD1. Germline trimming cut 5 bases from V and 0 bases from J; bases unmatched to any gene: 12. Per germline, CDR1 MNHEY and CDR2 SMNVEV (reference sequence). The CDR3 sequence is 19 residues long. In nucleotides, the CDR3 is TGTGCCAGCAGTACACCCACGGGACAGGTCAGCTCCTATAATTCACCCCTCCACTTT. This gives the protein CASSTPTGQVSSYNSPLHF.

This clone has just a few counts. This rearrangement joins TRBV12-3 or TRBV12-4 to TRBJ1-1; D unresolved. V lost 5 bases and J lost 1, with 8 bases in between. CDR3 length: 13 residues. CDR3 amino acids: CASSRARNTEAFF. The CDR3 bases are TGTGCCAGCAGTCGAGCAAGGAACACTGAAGCTTTCTTT.

The rearrangement links TRBV5-1 to TRBJ1-4, with unresolved D. Trimming pared 4 bases from V and 3 bases from J, leaving 13 bases between. This CDR3 region has 15 residues. Germline CDR1 is SGHRS and CDR2 is YFSETQ. The CDR3: CASSPSFGPNEKLFF. DNA for the CDR3: TGCGCCAGCAGCCCCTCGTTCGGGCCTAATGAAAAACTGTTTTTT.

The gene calls are TRBV9 and TRBJ2-1; D ambiguous. V was trimmed by 5 bases and J by 3 bases, leaving 6 bases between them. The CDR3 contains 12 residues. Germline V gene data show CDR1 as SGDLS and CDR2 as YYNGEE. The CDR3 DNA reads TGTGCCAGCAGTCGCGGCTACAATGAGCAGTTCTTC. It translates to CASSRGYNEQFF.

This rearrangement joins TRBV28 to TRBJ2-7; 7 positions agree with TRBD1. V gave up 2 bases and J gave up 2 bases; unmatched junction bases: 3. There are 14 residues in the CDR3. Per germline, CDR1 MDHEN and CDR2 SYDVKM. The CDR3 loop is CASSLETGTYEQYF. For the CDR3, the DNA is TGTGCCAGCAGTTTAGAGACAGGGACCTACGAGCAGTACTTC. The variable domain in full, completed from reference TRBV28 and TRBJ2-7, reads DVKVTQSSRYLVKRTGEKVFLECVQDMDHENMFWYRQDPGLGLRLIYFSYDVKMKEKGDIPEGYSVSREKKERFSLILESASTNQTSMYLCASSLETGTYEQYFGPGTRLTVT.

The chain joins TRBV5-1 to TRBJ2-7; D call uncertain. Per the germline V gene, CDR1 is SGHRS and CDR2 is YFSETQ. V lost 3 bases, J lost 3 bases, and 16 bases lay in between. The CDR3 has 15 amino acids. CDR3 nucleotides: TGCGCCAGCAGCTCGCGGCTACCCGGCGGCTACGAGCAGTACTTC. The encoded protein is CASSSRLPGGYEQYF.

This rearrangement joins TRBV6-1 to TRBJ2-3; 12 positions match TRBD2. V trimming: 2 bases; J trimming: 4 bases; junction bases outside the gene matches: 1. Per the germline V gene, CDR1 is MNHNS and CDR2 is SASEGT. The CDR3 is 15 residues long. The CDR3 sequence: CASSELAGGPDTQYF. The CDR3 region has the DNA TGTGCCAGCAGTGAACTAGCGGGGGGGCCAGATACGCAGTATTTT.

CDR3 in DNA: TGCGCCAGCAGCCCGGATCTGGTCTCGCAGACACCCAGAAACACCATATATTTT. Translating it yields CASSPDLVSQTPRNTIYF. The chain has TRBV5-1 and TRBJ1-3; D is undetermined. CDR1 and CDR2 from the germline V gene are SGHRS and YFSETQ. This CDR3 is 18 amino acids long. Trimming pared 4 bases from V and 5 bases from J, leaving 25 bases between.

CDR3 DNA sequence: TGCGCCAGCTCTGGGACAGGGATTACTGAAGCTTTCTTT. The encoded protein is CASSGTGITEAFF. The gene calls are TRBV5-1 and TRBJ1-1, with 9 bases aligning to TRBD1. Unmatched junction bases numbered 6, after V lost 7 bases and J lost 5 bases. Germline V gives CDR1 SGHRS, CDR2 YFSETQ. CDR3 length: 13 amino acids.

CDR3 sequence reads: CATSIRTGDQPQHF. The CDR3 region has the DNA TGTGCCACCAGTATCAGGACAGGGGATCAGCCCCAGCATTTT. The V and J genes are TRBV15 and TRBJ1-5, with 9 positions matching TRBD1. The CDR3 totals 14 residues. Germline CDR1 LNHNV, CDR2 YYDKDF (reference sequence). V dropped 6 bases and J dropped 5; count of bases not matched to a gene: 5.

The J gene is TRBJ1-4, the V gene TRBV28; a possible D gene is TRBD1 (6 bases). The germline gives CDR1 MDHEN, CDR2 SYDVKM. Trimming pared 4 bases from V and 8 bases from J, leaving 26 bases between. CDR3 length: 18 residues. The CDR3: CASSYGLTLGGAAEKLFF. The CDR3 DNA reads as TGTGCCAGCAGTTATGGACTGACCCTAGGGGGTGCAGCGGAAAAACTGTTTTTT. Drawing the rest from reference TRBV28 and TRBJ1-4, the complete variable domain is DVKVTQSSRYLVKRTGEKVFLECVQDMDHENMFWYRQDPGLGLRLIYFSYDVKMKEKGDIPEGYSVSREKKERFSLILESASTNQTSMYLCASSYGLTLGGAAEKLFFGSGTQLSVL.

V and J are TRBV28 and TRBJ1-6; a possible D gene is TRBD1 (6 bases). The V end was cut by 0 bases, the J end by 7 bases, with 13 bases between. CDR3 length: 16 amino acids. Germline-derived CDR1 and CDR2 are MDHEN and SYDVKM. This CDR3 reads CASSLWPGQTNSPLHF. CDR3 coding DNA: TGTGCCAGCAGTTTATGGCCCGGACAGACAAATTCACCCCTCCACTTT. The variable domain in full, completed from reference TRBV28 and TRBJ1-6, reads DVKVTQSSRYLVKRTGEKVFLECVQDMDHENMFWYRQDPGLGLRLIYFSYDVKMKEKGDIPEGYSVSREKKERFSLILESASTNQTSMYLCASSLWPGQTNSPLHFGNGTRLTVT.

The rearrangement joins TRBV7-2 to TRBJ1-5; 8 bases agree with TRBD1. CDR1 is SGHTA and CDR2 is FQGNSA in the germline V gene. The CDR3 length is 18 residues. J lost 3 bases, V lost 3 bases, and 13 bases had no gene match. This CDR3 is CASSFVSLGQAPNQPQHF. The CDR3 bases are TGTGCCAGCAGCTTCGTTTCTTTGGGACAGGCGCCCAATCAGCCCCAGCATTTT.

CDR3 coding DNA: TGCGCCAGCAGCCTAGAAGGTGCAGATACGCAGTATTTT. Protein sequence: CASSLEGADTQYF. The V call is TRBV5-1, the J call TRBJ2-3, with D uncertain. V lost 4 bases, J lost 4 bases, and 10 bases lay in between. The CDR3 spans 13 residues. Germline CDR1 is SGHRS and CDR2 is YFSETQ.

This chain connects TRBV2 to TRBJ1-2, with 7 bases identical to TRBD1. The V and J ends lost 3 bases and 8 bases, in that order; junction bases with no gene match: 12. The CDR3 is 15 amino acids. CDR1 SNHLY and CDR2 FYNNEI come from the germline V gene. CDR3 coding DNA: TGTGCCAGCAGTGACTTGGCGACAGGGAATGGCGGCTACACCTTC. It specifies CASSDLATGNGGYTF.

This chain connects TRBV10-2 to TRBJ2-3; perhaps TRBD2 as D (6 bases). The CDR3 sequence is 14 residues long. V dropped 9 bases and J dropped 3 bases, with 16 bases sitting between them. Germline values: CDR1 WSHSY, CDR2 SAAADI. The CDR3 protein is CASEWWGRTDTQYF. The CDR3 DNA reads TGCGCCAGTGAGTGGTGGGGGAGGACAGATACGCAGTATTTT.

The chain combines TRBV28 with TRBJ1-2; maybe TRBD1 (6 bases). V lost 5 bases and J 3 bases, leaving 10 bases between the germline ends. The germline gives CDR1 MDHEN, CDR2 SYDVKM. This CDR3 spans 13 amino acids. In nucleotides, the CDR3 is TGTGCCAGCAGTCCGGCAGGGGACTATGGCTACACCTTC. It yields the protein CASSPAGDYGYTF.

The rearrangement uses TRBV7-2 and TRBJ2-2; D gene uncertain. Trimming took 1 base from V and 9 from J, leaving 12 bases between them. The CDR3 spans 14 residues. CDR1 is SGHTA and CDR2 is FQGNSA in the germline V gene. The CDR3: CASSLEFSGRELFF. CDR3 sequence (DNA): TGTGCCAGCAGCTTAGAGTTCTCGGGCAGGGAGCTGTTTTTT.

The chain joins TRBV28 to TRBJ2-3, with 7 bases aligning to TRBD2. Germline CDR1 is MDHEN and CDR2 is SYDVKM. This CDR3 spans 14 amino acids. The V segment lost 7 bases and the J segment 1 base; nucleotides outside the gene matches: 5. CDR3 sequence: CASTRAGGTDTQYF. In nucleotides, the CDR3 is TGTGCCAGCACGCGGGCGGGAGGCACAGATACGCAGTATTTT.

V usage is TRBV7-2 and J usage is TRBJ1-1; D is undetermined. Germline V gene data show CDR1 as SGHTA and CDR2 as FQGNSA. This CDR3 is built from 13 residues. The ends were cut back, 6 bases at V and 1 base at J, with 9 bases in the middle. The CDR3 region has the DNA TGTGCCAGCAGGACCGGGAAGAACACTGAAGCTTTCTTT. This translates into CASRTGKNTEAFF.

The chain recombines TRBV28 with TRBJ2-7, with TRBD2 matching 12 bases. The germline V gene encodes CDR1 MDHEN and CDR2 SYDVKM. V dropped 0 bases and J dropped 4; count of bases not matched to a gene: 4. CDR3 size: 16 residues. CDR3 in amino acids: CASSLWGLAGIYEQYF. The DNA for the CDR3 is TGTGCCAGCAGTTTATGGGGACTAGCGGGTATTTACGAGCAGTACTTC.

The chain has TRBV28 and TRBJ1-2; D is uncertain. From germline, CDR1 is MDHEN and CDR2 SYDVKM. V was trimmed by 2 bases and J by 6 bases, leaving 7 bases between them. The CDR3 has 12 residues. The CDR3 spells CASSLGENGYTF. The CDR3 nucleotides are TGTGCCAGCAGTTTAGGTGAGAATGGCTACACCTTC.